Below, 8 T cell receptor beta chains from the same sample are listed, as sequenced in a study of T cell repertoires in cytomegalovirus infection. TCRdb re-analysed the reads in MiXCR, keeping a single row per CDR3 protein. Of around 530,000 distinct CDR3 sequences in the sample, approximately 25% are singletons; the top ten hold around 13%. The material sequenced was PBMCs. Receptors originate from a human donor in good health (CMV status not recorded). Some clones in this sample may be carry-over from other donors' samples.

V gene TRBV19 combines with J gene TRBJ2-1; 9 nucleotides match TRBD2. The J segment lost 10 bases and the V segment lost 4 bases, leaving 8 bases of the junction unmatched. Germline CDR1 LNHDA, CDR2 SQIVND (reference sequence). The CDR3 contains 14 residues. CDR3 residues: CASSNAGGPEEQFF. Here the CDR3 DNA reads TGTGCCAGTAGTAACGCGGGAGGGCCTGAGGAGCAGTTCTTC.

The CDR3 here is CASTLGQGGDGYTF. The CDR3 DNA sequence: TGTGCCAGCACCCTGGGGCAGGGCGGGGATGGCTACACCTTC. The chain combines TRBV12-3 or TRBV12-4 with TRBJ1-2; perhaps TRBD1 as D (5 bases). Between the trimmed V and J ends, which lost 7 bases and 6 bases, there was a span of 18 bases. This CDR3 is 14 amino acids long.

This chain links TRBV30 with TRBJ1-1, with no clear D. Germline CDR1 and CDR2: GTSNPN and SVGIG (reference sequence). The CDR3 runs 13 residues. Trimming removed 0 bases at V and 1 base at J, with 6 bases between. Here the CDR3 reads CAWSVRENTEAFF. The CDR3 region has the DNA TGTGCCTGGAGTGTACGGGAGAACACTGAAGCTTTCTTT.

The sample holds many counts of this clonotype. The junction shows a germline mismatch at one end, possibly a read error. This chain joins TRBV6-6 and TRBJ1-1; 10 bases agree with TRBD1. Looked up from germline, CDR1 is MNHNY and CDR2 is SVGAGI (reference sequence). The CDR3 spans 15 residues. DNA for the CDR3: TGCGCCAGCAGCCCGAGGACAGGGGGGAACACTGAAGCTTTCTTT. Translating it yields CASSPRTGGNTEAFF.

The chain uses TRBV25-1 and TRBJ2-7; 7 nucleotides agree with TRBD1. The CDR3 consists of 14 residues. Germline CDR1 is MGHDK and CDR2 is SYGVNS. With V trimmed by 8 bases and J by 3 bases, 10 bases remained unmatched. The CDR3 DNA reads TGTGCCAGCGGGAGACAGGGCTCATACTACGAGCAGTACTTC. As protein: CASGRQGSYYEQYF.

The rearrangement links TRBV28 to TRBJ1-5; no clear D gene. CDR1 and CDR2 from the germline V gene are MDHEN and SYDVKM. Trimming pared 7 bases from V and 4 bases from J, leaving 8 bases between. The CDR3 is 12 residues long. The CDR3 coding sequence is TGTGCCAGCATTGACGGGAATCAGCCCCAGCATTTT. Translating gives CASIDGNQPQHF.

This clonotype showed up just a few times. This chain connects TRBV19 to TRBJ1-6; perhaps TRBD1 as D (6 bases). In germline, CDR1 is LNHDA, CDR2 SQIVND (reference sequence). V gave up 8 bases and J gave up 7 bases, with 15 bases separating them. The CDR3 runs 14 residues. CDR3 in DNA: TGTGCCAGTGGGACCGGGACAAGAAATTCACCCCTCCACTTT. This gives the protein CASGTGTRNSPLHF.

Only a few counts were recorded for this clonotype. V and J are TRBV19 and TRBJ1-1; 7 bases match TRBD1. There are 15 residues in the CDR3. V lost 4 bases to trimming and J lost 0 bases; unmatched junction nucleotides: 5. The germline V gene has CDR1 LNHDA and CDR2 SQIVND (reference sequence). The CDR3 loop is CASSNSGGVNTEAFF. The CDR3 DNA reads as TGTGCCAGTAGTAACTCAGGGGGAGTGAACACTGAAGCTTTCTTT. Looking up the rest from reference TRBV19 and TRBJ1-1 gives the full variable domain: DGGITQSPKYLFRKEGQNVTLSCEQNLNHDAMYWYRQDPGQGLRLIYYSQIVNDFQKGDIAEGYSVSREKKESFPLTVTSAQKNPTAFYLCASSNSGGVNTEAFFGQGTRLTVV.